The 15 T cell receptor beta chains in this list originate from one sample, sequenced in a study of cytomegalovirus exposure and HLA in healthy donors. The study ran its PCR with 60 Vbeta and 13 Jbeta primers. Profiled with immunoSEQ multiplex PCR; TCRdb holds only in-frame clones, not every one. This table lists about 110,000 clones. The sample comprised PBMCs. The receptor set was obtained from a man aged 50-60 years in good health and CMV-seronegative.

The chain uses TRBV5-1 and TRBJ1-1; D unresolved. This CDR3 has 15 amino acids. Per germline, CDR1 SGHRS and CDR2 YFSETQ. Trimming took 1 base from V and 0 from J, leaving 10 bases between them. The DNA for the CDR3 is TGCGCCAGCAGCTTGCTCGGGGTTATGAACACTGAAGCTTTCTTT. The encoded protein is CASSLLGVMNTEAFF.

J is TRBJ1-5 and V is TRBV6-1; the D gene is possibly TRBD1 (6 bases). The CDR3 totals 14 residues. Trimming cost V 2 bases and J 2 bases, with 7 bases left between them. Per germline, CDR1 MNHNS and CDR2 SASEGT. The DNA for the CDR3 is TGTGCCAGCAGTGAATCAGGGGGCAATCAGCCCCAGCATTTT. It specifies CASSESGGNQPQHF.

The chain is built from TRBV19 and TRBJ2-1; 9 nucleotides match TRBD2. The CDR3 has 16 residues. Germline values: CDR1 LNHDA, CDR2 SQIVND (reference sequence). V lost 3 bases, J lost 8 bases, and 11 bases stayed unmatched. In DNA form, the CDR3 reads TGTGCCAGTAGTATGGGTGGGAGCGGGGGGAGGTATGAGCAGTTCTTC. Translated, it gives CASSMGGSGGRYEQFF.

The chain's CDR3 is CASSPEDVSSYNSPLHF. CDR3 coding DNA: TGTGCCAGCTCCCCCGAGGATGTGAGCTCCTATAATTCACCCCTCCACTTT. The chain combines TRBV18 with TRBJ1-6, with no clear D. The CDR3 extends over 17 amino acids. Trimming shortened V by 6 bases and J by 0 bases, and 15 bases separated the two germline ends. Germline V lookup: CDR1 KGHSH, CDR2 LQKENI. The variable domain in full, with the rest retrieved from reference TRBV18 and TRBJ1-6, is NAGVMQNPRHLVRRRGQEARLRCSPMKGHSHVYWYRQLPEEGLKFMVYLQKENIIDESGMPKERFSAEFPKEGPSILRIQQVVRGDSAAYFCASSPEDVSSYNSPLHFGNGTRLTVT.

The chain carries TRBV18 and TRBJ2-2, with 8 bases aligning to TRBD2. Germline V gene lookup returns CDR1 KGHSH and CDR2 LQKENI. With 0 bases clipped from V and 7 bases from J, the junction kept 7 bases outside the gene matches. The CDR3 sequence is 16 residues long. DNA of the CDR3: TGTGCCAGCTCACCACCGGCCGCGGGAGGTTACGGGGAGCTGTTTTTT. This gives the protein CASSPPAAGGYGELFF. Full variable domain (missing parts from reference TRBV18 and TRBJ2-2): NAGVMQNPRHLVRRRGQEARLRCSPMKGHSHVYWYRQLPEEGLKFMVYLQKENIIDESGMPKERFSAEFPKEGPSILRIQQVVRGDSAAYFCASSPPAAGGYGELFFGEGSRLTVL.

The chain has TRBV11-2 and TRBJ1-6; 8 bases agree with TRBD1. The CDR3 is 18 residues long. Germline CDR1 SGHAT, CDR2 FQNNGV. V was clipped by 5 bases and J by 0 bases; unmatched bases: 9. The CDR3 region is CASSPIRQGSSYNSPLHF. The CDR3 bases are TGTGCCAGCAGCCCAATACGACAGGGGAGCTCCTATAATTCACCCCTCCACTTT.

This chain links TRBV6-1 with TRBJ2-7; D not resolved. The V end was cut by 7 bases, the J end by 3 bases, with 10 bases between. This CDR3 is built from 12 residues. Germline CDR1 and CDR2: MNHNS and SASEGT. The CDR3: CASNREIYEQYF. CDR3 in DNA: TGTGCCAGCAATAGAGAGATCTACGAGCAGTACTTC.

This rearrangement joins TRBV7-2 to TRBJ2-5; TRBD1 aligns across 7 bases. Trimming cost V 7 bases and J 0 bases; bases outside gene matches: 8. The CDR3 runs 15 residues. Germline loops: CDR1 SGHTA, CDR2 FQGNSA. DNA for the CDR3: TGTGCCAGCACCCCGACAGGGCCGTACCAAGAGACCCAGTACTTC. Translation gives CASTPTGPYQETQYF.

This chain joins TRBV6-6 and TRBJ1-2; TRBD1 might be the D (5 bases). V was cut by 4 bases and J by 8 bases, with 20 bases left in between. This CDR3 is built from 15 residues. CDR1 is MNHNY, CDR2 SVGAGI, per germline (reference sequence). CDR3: CASSLAGSPAIGYTF. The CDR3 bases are TGTGCCAGCAGTTTAGCAGGGTCACCCGCGATCGGCTACACCTTC.

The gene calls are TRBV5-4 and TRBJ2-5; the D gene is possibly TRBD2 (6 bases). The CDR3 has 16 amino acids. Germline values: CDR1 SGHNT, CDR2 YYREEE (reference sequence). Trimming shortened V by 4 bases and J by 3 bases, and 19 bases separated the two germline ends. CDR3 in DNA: TGTGCCAGCAGCGCCCTCGGGAGAGGCCCCGAAGAGACCCAGTACTTC. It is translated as CASSALGRGPEETQYF.

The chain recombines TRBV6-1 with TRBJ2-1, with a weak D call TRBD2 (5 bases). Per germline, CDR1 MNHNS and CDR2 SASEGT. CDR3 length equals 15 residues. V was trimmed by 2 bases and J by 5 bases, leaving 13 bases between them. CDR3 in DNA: TGTGCCAGCAGTGAAACTAGGATGTATAACAATGAGCAGTTCTTC. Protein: CASSETRMYNNEQFF.

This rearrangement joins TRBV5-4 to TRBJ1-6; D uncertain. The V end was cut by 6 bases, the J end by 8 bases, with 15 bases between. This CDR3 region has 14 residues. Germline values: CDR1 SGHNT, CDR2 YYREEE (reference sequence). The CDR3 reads CASTEGGGDSPLHF. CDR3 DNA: TGTGCCAGCACCGAGGGAGGCGGTGATTCACCCCTCCACTTT.

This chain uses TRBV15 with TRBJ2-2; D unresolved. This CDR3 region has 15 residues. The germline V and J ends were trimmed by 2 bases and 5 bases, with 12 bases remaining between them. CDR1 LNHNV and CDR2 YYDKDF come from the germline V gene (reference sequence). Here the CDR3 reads CATSRSSGPTGELFF. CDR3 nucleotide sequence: TGTGCCACCAGCAGATCATCGGGTCCGACCGGGGAGCTGTTTTTT.

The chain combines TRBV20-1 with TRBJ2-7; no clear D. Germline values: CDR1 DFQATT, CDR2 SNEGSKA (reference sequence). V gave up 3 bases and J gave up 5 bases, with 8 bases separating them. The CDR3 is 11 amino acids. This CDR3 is CSASWADEQYF. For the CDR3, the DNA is TGCAGTGCTAGTTGGGCAGACGAGCAGTACTTC.

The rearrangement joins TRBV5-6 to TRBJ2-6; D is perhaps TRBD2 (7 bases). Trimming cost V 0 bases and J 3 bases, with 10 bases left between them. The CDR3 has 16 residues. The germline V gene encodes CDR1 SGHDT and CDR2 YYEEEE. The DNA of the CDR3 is TGTGCCAGCAGCTTGGCGGGGGGCGGTGGGGCCAACGTCCTGACTTTC. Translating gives CASSLAGGGGANVLTF.